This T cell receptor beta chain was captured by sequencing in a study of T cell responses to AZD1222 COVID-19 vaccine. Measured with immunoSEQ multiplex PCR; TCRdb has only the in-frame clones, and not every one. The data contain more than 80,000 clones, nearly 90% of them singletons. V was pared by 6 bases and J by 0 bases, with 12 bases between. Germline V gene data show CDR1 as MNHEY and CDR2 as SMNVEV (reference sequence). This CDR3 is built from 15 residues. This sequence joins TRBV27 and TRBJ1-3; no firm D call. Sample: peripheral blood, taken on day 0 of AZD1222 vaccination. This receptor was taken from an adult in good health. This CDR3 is CASRKGVSSGNTIYF. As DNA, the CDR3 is TGTGCCAGCAGGAAGGGAGTATCCTCTGGAAACACCATATATTTT.